Reported below is one T cell receptor (beta chain). The target antigen is unknown. The sample belongs to a study of cytomegalovirus exposure and HLA in healthy donors. Study at large: Researchers previously reported finding 90 million to 130 million unique TCR beta sequences from 150 million to 200 million T cells.

PCR used 60 Vbeta primers and 13 Jbeta primers. Authors' methods: Tens of millions of unique TCR beta chains, some 11 million shared, were counted in a later analysis. Clones were sequenced by immunoSEQ multiplex PCR, and TCRdb holds only the in-frame ones, with some missing. For V, J and clone size, that table is used; D and trimming come from the DNA. In the table there are around 110,000 clones, 65% to 75% of which are singletons. CDR1 and CDR2 (germline): SQVTM, ANQGSEA. Trimming took 5 bases from V and 2 from J, leaving 6 bases between them. This CDR3 has 11 residues. Study-wide findings and caveats: In a later analysis, compared with equally common non-associated chains, HLA-associated beta chains were more expanded.

The chain links TRBV29-1 to TRBJ1-1; D is perhaps TRBD1 (5 bases). Input material: PBMCs. This sequence was found in a man in his thirties or forties in good health and CMV-seropositive. DNA of the CDR3: TGCAGCGTTCAGGGAAACACTGAAGCTTTCTTT. Its protein is CSVQGNTEAFF.